The entry below gives a single TCR beta chain sequence along with its context. Antigen specificity is unknown. Germline V CDR1 and CDR2: SGHNT, YENEEA. The CDR3 covers 15 residues. The V end lost 5 bases, the J end lost 3 bases, and 16 bases lay between the germline ends. This entry comes from a study of cytomegalovirus exposure and HLA in healthy donors. Repertoires were generated with immunoSEQ multiplex PCR, while TCRdb's copy carries only in-frame clones and drops some. In the table there are 100,000 to 150,000 clones, under 90% of which are singletons. Findings and limits, study-wide: In the 130 or so validation repertoires, a later analysis found that first-cohort TCR clusters tended to co-occur. Using the classifier, cytomegalovirus status was reportedly diagnosed with high specificity and sensitivity.

Material: PBMCs. V is TRBV11-3 and J is TRBJ1-1; a weak D match, TRBD1 (5 bases). The TCR was taken from a woman aged 18 to 35 in good health and CMV-seronegative. CDR3 protein: CASSTSPGDYTEAFF. DNA for the CDR3: TGTGCCAGCAGCACAAGTCCGGGGGACTACACTGAAGCTTTCTTT. The variable domain in full, completed from reference TRBV11-3 and TRBJ1-1, reads EAGVVQSPRYKIIEKKQPVAFWCNPISGHNTLYWYLQNLGQGPELLIRYENEEAVDDSQLPKDRFSAERLKGVDSTLKIQPAELGDSAVYLCASSTSPGDYTEAFFGQGTRLTVV.